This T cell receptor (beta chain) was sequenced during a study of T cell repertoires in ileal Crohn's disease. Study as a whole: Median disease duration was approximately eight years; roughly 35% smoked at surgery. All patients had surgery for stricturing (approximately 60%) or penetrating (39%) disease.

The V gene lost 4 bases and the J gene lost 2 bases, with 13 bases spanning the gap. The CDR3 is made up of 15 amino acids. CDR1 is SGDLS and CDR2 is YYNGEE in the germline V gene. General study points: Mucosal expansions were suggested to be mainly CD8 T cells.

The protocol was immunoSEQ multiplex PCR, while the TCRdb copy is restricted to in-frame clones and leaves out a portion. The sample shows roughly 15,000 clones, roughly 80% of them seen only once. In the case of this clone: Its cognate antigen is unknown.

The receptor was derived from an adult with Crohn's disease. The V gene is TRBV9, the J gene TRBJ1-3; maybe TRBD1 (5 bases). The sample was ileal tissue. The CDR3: CASSLNWGAGNTIYF. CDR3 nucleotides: TGTGCCAGCAGCCTTAACTGGGGGGCTGGAAACACCATATATTTT.